Shown below are 8 T cell receptor beta chains from a single sample sequenced in a study of blood T cell repertoires in COVID-19. TCRdb's copy holds only in-frame clones and misses some; the assay was immunoSEQ multiplex PCR. The table has roughly 260,000 clones, 86% seen once; the top ten hold approximately 2.4%. What was sequenced was PBMCs or T cells enriched from blood (not recorded which). These receptors originate from a woman under 30 who had recovered from COVID-19.

V and J are TRBV11-2 and TRBJ1-6; D is uncertain. In germline, CDR1 is SGHAT, CDR2 FQNNGV. Trimming cost V 2 bases and J 12 bases, with 5 bases left between them. The CDR3 totals 11 residues. The CDR3 loop is CASSLSLPLHF. CDR3 nucleotides: TGTGCCAGCAGCTTATCCCTACCCCTCCACTTT.

This chain links TRBV24-1 with TRBJ2-4; possibly TRBD2 for D (7 bases). Trimming stripped 9 bases from V and 0 bases from J, with 26 bases between. CDR3 length equals 19 residues. Germline CDR1 and CDR2: KGHDR and SFDVKD. For the CDR3, the DNA is TGTGCCACCGGGAGAGGGGGGGACAAAATTTCCGTAGCCAAAAACATTCAGTACTTC. Its translation is CATGRGGDKISVAKNIQYF.

The chain has TRBV27 and TRBJ1-3, with 9 nucleotides matching TRBD1. V shed 5 bases and J 2 bases; nucleotides not matched to a gene: 4. Germline values: CDR1 MNHEY, CDR2 SMNVEV (reference sequence). The CDR3 runs to 15 residues. Here the CDR3 DNA reads TGTGCCAGCAGTCCTACAGGGGGCCCTGGAAACACCATATATTTT. It translates to CASSPTGGPGNTIYF.

This clone was picked up one time. CDR3 amino acids: CASSPHTQETQYF. In DNA, the CDR3 is TGTGCCAGCAGCCCCCACACGCAAGAGACCCAGTACTTC. The chain couples TRBV11-2 to TRBJ2-5, with unresolved D. Trimming removed 5 bases at V and 2 bases at J, with 9 bases between. Germline V gives CDR1 SGHAT, CDR2 FQNNGV. The CDR3 has 13 residues.

The J gene is TRBJ1-3, the V gene TRBV2; 7 bases agree with TRBD1. V was clipped by 7 bases and J by 0 bases; unmatched bases: 9. Germline V gives CDR1 SNHLY, CDR2 FYNNEI. The CDR3 length is 16 residues. For the CDR3, the DNA is TGTGCCAGCACCGCTTCAGGGGGGATCTCTGGAAACACCATATATTTT. Its translation: CASTASGGISGNTIYF.

This clone has only one observation. The rearrangement joins TRBV5-4 to TRBJ2-7; 13 bases are shared with TRBD2. Germline V gene data show CDR1 as SGHNT and CDR2 as YYREEE (reference sequence). With 4 bases clipped from V and 2 bases from J, the junction kept 3 bases outside the gene matches. This CDR3 region has 15 residues. The CDR3 region is CASSQGTSGAYEQYF. Written as DNA, the CDR3 is TGTGCCAGCAGCCAGGGGACTAGCGGGGCCTACGAGCAGTACTTC.

The chain recombines TRBV19 with TRBJ1-5; TRBD1 matches at 7 bases. The CDR3 consists of 18 residues. Germline V gene data show CDR1 as LNHDA and CDR2 as SQIVND (reference sequence). The trim removed 5 bases at V and 1 base at J, leaving 14 bases unmatched. The CDR3 sequence is CASSPRPDRVKSNQPQHF. In DNA form, the CDR3 reads TGTGCCAGTAGTCCCCGCCCCGACAGGGTCAAAAGCAATCAGCCCCAGCATTTT. The full variable domain, its missing parts supplied by reference TRBV19 and TRBJ1-5, is DGGITQSPKYLFRKEGQNVTLSCEQNLNHDAMYWYRQDPGQGLRLIYYSQIVNDFQKGDIAEGYSVSREKKESFPLTVTSAQKNPTAFYLCASSPRPDRVKSNQPQHFGDGTRLSIL.

The chain links TRBV6-5 to TRBJ2-1, with no clear D. Germline V CDR1 and CDR2: MNHEY, SVGAGI. The CDR3 spans 12 residues. Trimming took 7 bases from V and 8 from J, leaving 12 bases between them. CDR3 sequence (DNA): TGTGCCAGCACCTCGGTCCGAGATGAGCAGTTCTTC. Its protein product is CASTSVRDEQFF.